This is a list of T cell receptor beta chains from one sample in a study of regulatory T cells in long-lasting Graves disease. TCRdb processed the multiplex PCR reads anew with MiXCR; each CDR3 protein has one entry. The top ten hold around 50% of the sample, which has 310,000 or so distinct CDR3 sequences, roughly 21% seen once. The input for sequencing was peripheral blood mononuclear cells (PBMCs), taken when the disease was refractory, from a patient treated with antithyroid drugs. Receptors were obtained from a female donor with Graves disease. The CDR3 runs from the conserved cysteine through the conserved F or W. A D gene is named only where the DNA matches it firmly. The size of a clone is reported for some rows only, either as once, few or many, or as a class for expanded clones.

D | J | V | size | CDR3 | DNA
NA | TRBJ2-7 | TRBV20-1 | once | CSALPGHSSYEQYF | TGCAGTGCACTACCGGGACACAGCTCCTACGAGCAGTACTTC
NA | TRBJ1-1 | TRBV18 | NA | CASSPPSGAEAFF | TGTGCCAGCTCACCACCGTCGGGTGCTGAAGCTTTCTTT
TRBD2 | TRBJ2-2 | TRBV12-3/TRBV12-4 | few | CASSPRASGSGGELFF | TGTGCCAGCAGTCCCCGGGCTAGCGGGAGTGGCGGGGAGCTGTTTTTT
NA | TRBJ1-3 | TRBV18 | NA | CASSPPTPGNTIYF | TGTGCCAGCTCACCTCCGACCCCTGGAAACACCATATATTTT
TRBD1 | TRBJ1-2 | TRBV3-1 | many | CASSETQGAYGYTF | TGTGCCAGCAGCGAAACACAGGGGGCCTATGGCTACACCTTC
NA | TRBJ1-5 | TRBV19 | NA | CASSFGQGWHQPQHF | TGTGCCAGTAGTTTTGGCCAGGGGTGGCATCAGCCCCAGCATTTT
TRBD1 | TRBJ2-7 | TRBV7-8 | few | CATTRTGNGEQYF | TGTGCCACCACTAGGACAGGGAACGGCGAGCAGTACTTC
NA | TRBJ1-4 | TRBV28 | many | CASSNDQPGIREKLFF | TGTGCCAGCAGCAACGATCAACCCGGGATCCGTGAAAAACTGTTTTTT
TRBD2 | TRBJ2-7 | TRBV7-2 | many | CASSRLTSGYLLF | TGTGCCAGCAGCCGCCTCACTAGCGGGTATCTTTTGTTC
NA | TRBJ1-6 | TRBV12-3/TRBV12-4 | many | CASSLGAGKDSPLHF | TGTGCCAGCAGTTTAGGGGCAGGAAAGGATTCACCCCTCCACTTT
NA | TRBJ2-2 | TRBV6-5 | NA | CASSYSTGNTGELFF | TGTGCCAGCAGTTACTCGACGGGAAACACCGGGGAGCTGTTTTTT
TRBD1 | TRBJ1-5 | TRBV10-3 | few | CAISGTGGDQPQHF | TGTGCCATCAGTGGGACAGGTGGGGACCAGCCCCAGCATTTT
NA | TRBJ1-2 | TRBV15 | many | CATSRDRGGIGYTF | TGTGCCACCAGCAGAGATCGAGGGGGGATCGGCTACACCTTC
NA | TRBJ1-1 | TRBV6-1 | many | CASPTDTHTEAFF | TGTGCCAGCCCCACCGACACCCACACTGAAGCTTTCTTT
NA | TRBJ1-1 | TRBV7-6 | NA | CASSPFTGSDTEAFF | TGTGCCAGCAGCCCCTTTACAGGGTCGGACACTGAAGCTTTCTTT
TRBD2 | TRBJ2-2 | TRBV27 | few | CASSFSGPTTTGELFF | TGTGCCAGCAGTTTTAGCGGGCCGACTACCACCGGGGAGCTGTTTTTT
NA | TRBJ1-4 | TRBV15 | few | CATSRDYAEEKLFF | TGTGCCACCAGCAGAGATTACGCGGAAGAAAAACTGTTTTTT
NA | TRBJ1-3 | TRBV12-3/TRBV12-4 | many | CASSLGSSGNTIYF | TGTGCCAGCAGCTTAGGAAGCTCTGGAAACACCATATATTTT
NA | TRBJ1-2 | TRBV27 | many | CASSPDPQGIYGYTF | TGTGCCAGCAGTCCGGACCCACAGGGTATCTATGGCTACACCTTC
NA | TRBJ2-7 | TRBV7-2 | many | CASSLPGESEQYF | TGTGCCAGCAGCTTACCAGGGGAATCCGAGCAGTACTTC
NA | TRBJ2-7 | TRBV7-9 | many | CASSVGDEQYF | TGTGCCAGCTCTGTAGGCGACGAGCAGTACTTC
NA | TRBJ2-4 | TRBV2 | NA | CATLVAKNIQYF | TGTGCCACCTTAGTAGCCAAAAACATTCAGTACTTC
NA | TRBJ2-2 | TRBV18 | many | CASSASRTNTGELFF | TGTGCCAGCTCTGCGAGTAGGACAAACACCGGGGAGCTGTTTTTT